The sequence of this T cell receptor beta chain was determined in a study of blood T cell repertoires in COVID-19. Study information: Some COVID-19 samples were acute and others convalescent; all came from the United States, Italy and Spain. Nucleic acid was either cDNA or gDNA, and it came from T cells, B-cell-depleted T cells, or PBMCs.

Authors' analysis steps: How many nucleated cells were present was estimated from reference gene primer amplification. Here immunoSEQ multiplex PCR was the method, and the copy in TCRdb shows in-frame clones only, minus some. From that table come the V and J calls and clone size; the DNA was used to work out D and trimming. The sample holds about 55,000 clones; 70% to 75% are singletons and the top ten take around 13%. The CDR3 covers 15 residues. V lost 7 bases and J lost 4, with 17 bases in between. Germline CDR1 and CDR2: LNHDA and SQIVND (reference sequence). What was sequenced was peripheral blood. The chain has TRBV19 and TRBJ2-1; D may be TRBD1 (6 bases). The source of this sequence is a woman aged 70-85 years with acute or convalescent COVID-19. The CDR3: CASTPKQGFYNEQFF. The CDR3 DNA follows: TGTGCCAGTACCCCAAAACAGGGCTTTTACAATGAGCAGTTCTTC.